This TCR beta chain was sequenced for a study of T cells in Graves' hyperthyroidism and ophthalmopathy. The investigators amplified TCR beta CDR3 regions from RNA transcripts. A first-round RT-PCR of the TCR CDR3 used the HTBI primer set. TCRdb recomputed calls from the multiplex PCR reads with MiXCR, one row per CDR3 protein. This table holds some 510,000 distinct CDR3 sequences, about 20% found once. Study conclusions and caveats: Ophthalmopathy prediction by the model preceded onset by a median about 6.3 months.

Comment on this clonotype: As yet, its antigen is unknown. This may be a read error, as it is one base from a much larger clone.

CDR1 and CDR2 (germline): ENHRY, SYGVKD. The CDR3 sequence is 15 residues long. This chain links TRBV10-3 with TRBJ1-5, with D perhaps TRBD1 (6 bases). Sequenced input: blood. This TCR derives from a young man with Graves' hyperthyroidism. The CDR3 nucleotides read TGTGCCACAGGGGCGGACAACTTCGGGGTACAGCCCCAGGATTTT. Its protein product is CATGADNFGVQPQDF.